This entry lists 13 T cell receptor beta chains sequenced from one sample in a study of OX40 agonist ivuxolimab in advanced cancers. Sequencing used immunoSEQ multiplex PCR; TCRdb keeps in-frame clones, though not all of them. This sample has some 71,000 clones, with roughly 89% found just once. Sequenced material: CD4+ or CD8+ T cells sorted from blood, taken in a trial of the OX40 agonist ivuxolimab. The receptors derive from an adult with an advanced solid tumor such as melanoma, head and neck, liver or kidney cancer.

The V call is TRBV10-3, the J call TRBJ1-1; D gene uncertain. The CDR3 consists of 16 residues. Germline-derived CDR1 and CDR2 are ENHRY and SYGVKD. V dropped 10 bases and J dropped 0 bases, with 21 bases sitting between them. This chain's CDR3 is CASTLAHSFMNTEAFF. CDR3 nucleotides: TGTGCCAGTACTTTGGCCCACTCCTTTATGAACACTGAAGCTTTCTTT.

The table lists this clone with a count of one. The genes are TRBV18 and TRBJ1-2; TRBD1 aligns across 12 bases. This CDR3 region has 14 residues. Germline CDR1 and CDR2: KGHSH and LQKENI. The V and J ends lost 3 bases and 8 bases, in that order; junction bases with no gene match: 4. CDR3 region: CASSPGTGGEGYTF. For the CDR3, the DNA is TGTGCCAGCTCACCCGGGACAGGGGGCGAAGGCTACACCTTC.

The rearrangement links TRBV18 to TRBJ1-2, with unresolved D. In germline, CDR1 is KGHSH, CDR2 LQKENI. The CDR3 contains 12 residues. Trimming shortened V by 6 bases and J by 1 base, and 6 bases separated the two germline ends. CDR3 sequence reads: CASSIDNYGYTF. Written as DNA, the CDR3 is TGTGCCAGCTCTATAGATAACTATGGCTACACCTTC.

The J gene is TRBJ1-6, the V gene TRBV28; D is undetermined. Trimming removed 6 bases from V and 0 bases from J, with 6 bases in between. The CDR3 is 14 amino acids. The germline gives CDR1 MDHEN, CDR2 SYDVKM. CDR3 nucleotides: TGTGCCAGCAGCCCTAACTCCTATAATTCACCCCTCCACTTT. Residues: CASSPNSYNSPLHF.

The CDR3 sequence is CASSIPKGRSPYYGYTF. The DNA of the CDR3 is TGTGCCAGCAGTATCCCAAAGGGACGGAGCCCCTACTATGGCTACACCTTC. V and J are TRBV28 and TRBJ1-2; the D gene is possibly TRBD1 (5 bases). CDR1 is MDHEN and CDR2 is SYDVKM in the germline V gene. Deletions cut 5 bases from V and 3 bases from J, with 22 bases between. The CDR3 totals 17 residues.

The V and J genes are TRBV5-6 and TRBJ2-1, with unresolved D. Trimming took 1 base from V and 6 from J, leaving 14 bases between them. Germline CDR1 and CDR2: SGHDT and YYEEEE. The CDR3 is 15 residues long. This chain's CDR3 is CASSLTLGDPNEQFF. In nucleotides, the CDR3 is TGTGCCAGCAGCTTGACCCTTGGCGATCCCAATGAGCAGTTCTTC.

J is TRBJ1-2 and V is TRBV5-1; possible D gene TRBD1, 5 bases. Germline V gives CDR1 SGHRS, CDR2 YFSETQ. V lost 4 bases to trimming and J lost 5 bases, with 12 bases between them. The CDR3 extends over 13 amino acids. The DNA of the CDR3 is TGCGCCAGCAGCCGGGGAGGGGAGTATGGCTACACCTTC. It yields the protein CASSRGGEYGYTF.

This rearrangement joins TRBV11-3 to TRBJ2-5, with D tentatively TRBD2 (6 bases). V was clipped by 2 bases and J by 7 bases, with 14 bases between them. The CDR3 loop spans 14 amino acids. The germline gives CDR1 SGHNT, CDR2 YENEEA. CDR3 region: CASSLSGELTTQYF. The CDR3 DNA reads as TGTGCCAGCAGCTTATCGGGGGAATTAACGACCCAGTACTTC.

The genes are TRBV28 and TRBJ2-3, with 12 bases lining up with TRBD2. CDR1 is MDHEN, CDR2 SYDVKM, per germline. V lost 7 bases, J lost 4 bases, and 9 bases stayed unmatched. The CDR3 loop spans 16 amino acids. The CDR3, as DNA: TGTGCCAGCACTAGCGGGGGGGCCTGGGGCGCAGATACGCAGTATTTT. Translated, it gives CASTSGGAWGADTQYF. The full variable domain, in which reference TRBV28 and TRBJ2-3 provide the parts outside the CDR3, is DVKVTQSSRYLVKRTGEKVFLECVQDMDHENMFWYRQDPGLGLRLIYFSYDVKMKEKGDIPEGYSVSREKKERFSLILESASTNQTSMYLCASTSGGAWGADTQYFGPGTRLTVL.

DNA for the CDR3: TGTGCCAGCAGTTACGTAGGGGCTGAAGCTTTCTTT. It translates to CASSYVGAEAFF. This sequence joins TRBV6-5 and TRBJ1-1, with a possible D match to TRBD1 (5 bases). This CDR3 comprises 12 residues. V dropped 2 bases and J dropped 6 bases, with 7 bases sitting between them. CDR1 and CDR2 from the germline V gene are MNHEY and SVGAGI.

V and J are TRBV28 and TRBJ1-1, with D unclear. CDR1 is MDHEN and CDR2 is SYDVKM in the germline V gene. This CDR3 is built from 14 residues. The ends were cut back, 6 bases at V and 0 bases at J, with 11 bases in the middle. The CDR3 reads CASSPAGMNTEAFF. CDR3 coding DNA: TGTGCCAGCAGCCCGGCGGGGATGAACACTGAAGCTTTCTTT.

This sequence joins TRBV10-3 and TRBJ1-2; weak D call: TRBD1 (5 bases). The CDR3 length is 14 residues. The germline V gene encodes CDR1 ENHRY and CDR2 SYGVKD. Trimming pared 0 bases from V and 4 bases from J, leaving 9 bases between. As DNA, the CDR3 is TGTGCCATCAGTGAGTCTCGGGGGGGCTATGGCTACACCTTC. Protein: CAISESRGGYGYTF.

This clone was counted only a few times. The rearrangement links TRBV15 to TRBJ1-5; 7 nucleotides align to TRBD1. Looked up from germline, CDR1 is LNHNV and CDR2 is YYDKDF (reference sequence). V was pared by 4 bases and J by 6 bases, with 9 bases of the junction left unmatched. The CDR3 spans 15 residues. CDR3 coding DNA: TGTGCCACCAGCACTTCGACAGGGCTTAGTCAGCCCCAGCATTTT. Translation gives CATSTSTGLSQPQHF. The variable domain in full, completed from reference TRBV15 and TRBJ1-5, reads DAMVIQNPRYQVTQFGKPVTLSCSQTLNHNVMYWYQQKSSQAPKLLFHYYDKDFNNEADTPDNFQSRRPNTSFCFLDIRSPGLGDTAMYLCATSTSTGLSQPQHFGDGTRLSIL.